This entry is about one TCR beta chain. This clone was seen a few times. Its antigen target is currently unknown. Per-base qualities were not stored, and no clone one base away is much larger. This sample was taken from a study of glioma-infiltrating T cells after dendritic cell vaccination listed by TCRdb under 2016. Concerning the study at large: The cohort comprised about 15 glioblastoma patients from Phase I and II dendritic cell vaccination trials, 9 newly diagnosed and 6 with recurrent disease. Tumor-infiltrating lymphocyte content was quantified and tumor and blood repertoires were compared in dendritic cell-vaccinated glioblastoma patients by deep sequencing of TCR beta CDR3 regions. Survival after dendritic cell vaccination was correlated with TCR sequencing metrics, such as TIL content and the overlap between tumor and blood repertoires. To make the vaccine, monocyte-derived dendritic cells were cultured for six to eight days with IL-4 and GM-CSF and then pulsed overnight with autologous tumor lysate. Between the early 2000s and the early 2010s, the patients were given dendritic cell vaccination pulsed with autologous tumor lysate. Three intradermal dendritic cell vaccine injections were administered to patients at biweekly intervals in the arm below the axilla. General conclusions and limits of the study: Longer time to progression and overall survival after dendritic cell vaccination were predicted by higher estimated pretreatment TIL content. TCR clonality showed no direct relationship with survival, which suggests that a diverse polyclonal response may matter. The three-group TCR overlap response model was described as speculative and requiring prospective validation. The cohort was small and heterogeneous, and full blood and tumor sets were available for few patients, with initial-recurrent tumor pairs available for even fewer patients.

The CDR1 and CDR2 encoded by the germline V gene (reference sequence) are LNHNV and YYDKDF. After removal of 1 base from V and 0 bases from J, the junction retains 5 bases not matched to a gene. The CDR3 measures 16 amino acids from cysteine to phenylalanine. The DNA shown is the 48-base CDR3, in frame from base 1. Selection of patients required sufficient residual fresh-frozen tumor tissue and over two years of available survival data. Molecular status otherwise varied across the glioblastoma patients, but none of them carried an isocitrate dehydrogenase mutation. PBMC were collected before vaccination, two weeks after the third vaccination, and at tumor progression if progression occurred. The Qiagen DNeasy Blood extraction Kit was used to extract genomic DNA. Using the immunoSEQ assay, TCRB CDR3 regions were amplified from roughly 2.2 micrograms of genomic DNA, or from all available DNA when less than that was on hand. Multiplex PCR used 60 forward primers for TCR V beta segments and 13 reverse primers for J beta segments. To estimate reads per starting template, synthetic control templates were spiked into each sample at limiting dilution. The Illumina HiSeq System generated sequencing reads of 87 bp. In the paper's pipeline: PCR and sequencing errors were removed by a nearest neighbor algorithm that merged closely related sequences. TCR overlap was measured as the percentage of unique tumor TCR beta sequences also present in the same patient's peripheral blood. This is the immuneACCESS table as TCRdb keeps it, with only in-frame sequences that have V and J called. A part of the clones is gone; compared with another copy, unresolved V genes explain less than half, and the rest is unexplained. The DNA was the basis for D and trimming; V, J and clone size are from that table. This sample comprises about 67,000 clones, approximately 80% of them detected only once. 7.9% of the sample comes from the top ten.

The receptor was derived from a human donor with glioblastoma. Recombination connected TRBV15 to TRBJ1-2; a stretch of 7 junction bases matches TRBD1. The sample was blood, taken before dendritic cell vaccination. The CDR3 sequence is CATSRVGTEANYGYTF. DNA sequence: TGTGCCACCAGCAGAGTTGGGACAGAGGCTAACTATGGCTACACCTTC.